This TCR beta chain was retrieved from a study of T cells in localized non-small cell lung cancer. Study conclusions and caveats: Elevated circulating T cell density in blood was associated with longer overall survival. Adjacent uninvolved lung tissue had the highest T cell clonality, exceeding tumor. A median of roughly 52 of the top 100 tumor clones appeared in adjacent lung, which was paired and uninvolved. Only one tumor region went through sequencing, so heterogeneity may still be there.

Germline-derived CDR1 and CDR2 are SQVTM and ANQGSEA. The CDR3 sequence is 14 residues long. V lost 4 bases, J lost 0 bases, and 12 bases lay in between. Produced via immunoSEQ multiplex PCR; TCRdb's table is partial and in-frame only. The table has around 96,000 clones, approximately 91% seen once. In the case of this clone: What it recognizes is unknown.

This clonotype was obtained from a woman aged 35-75 years with stage II squamous cell lung carcinoma. V and J are TRBV29-1 and TRBJ2-5; no clear D gene. Sequencing was performed on PBMCs, taken before any cancer treatment. In DNA, the CDR3 is TGCAGCGTTGCCCGACCCCAGTACCAAGAGACCCAGTACTTC. It specifies CSVARPQYQETQYF.